This TCR beta chain was identified during a study of T cell clonality in common variable immunodeficiency. Sequenced by immunoSEQ multiplex PCR; TCRdb stores in-frame clones only, minus some. The specimen has 55,000 or so clones, none found just once. Findings and limits, study-wide: CVID subjects had higher TCRbeta clonality than healthy controls, most marked in about a third. CVID subjects shared fewer TCRbeta clones than healthy controls did.

Caucasian heritage predominated among both patients and controls. V dropped 6 bases and J dropped 1; count of bases not matched to a gene: 11. Germline-derived CDR1 and CDR2 are SSHAT and FNYEAQ (reference sequence). The CDR3 consists of 16 residues. This clone was seen repeatedly, ten times or more. Its cognate antigen is unknown. Sequencing ends 3 residues short of the CDR3 end; the germline J gene provides the rest. V is TRBV7-7 and J is TRBJ2-5; 7 positions agree with TRBD2. This sequence originates from a person aged 18 to 75 in good health. Source material: peripheral blood mononuclear cells. CDR3 DNA, as far as it was read: TGTGCCAGCAGTTCATCACTAGCGATAACCCAAGAGACC. It encodes CASSSSLAITQET. The complete CDR3 reads CASSSSLAITQETQYF.